This T cell receptor beta chain was found in a study of blood T cells in healthy people across ages. Points from the study as a whole: In older individuals, TCR beta diversity per million T cells was lower, falling roughly linearly with age. TCR beta diversity tracked closely with naive T cell percentage.

Each of the donors had roughly 9.1 milliliters of peripheral blood drawn into EDTA-treated Vacutainer tubes. This clonotype was detected ten times or more. Its target is unknown. The CDR3 runs to 18 residues. Germline V gene data show CDR1 as LGHNA and CDR2 as YNFKEQ. V lost 0 bases to trimming and J lost 5 bases; unmatched junction nucleotides: 15. A J-beta primer mix and a sample-barcoded 5' primer were used in a second PCR of roughly 6 to 12 cycles. TCRdb reprocessed the 5' RACE reads with MiXCR, giving one entry per CDR3 protein. The top ten hold approximately 15% of the sample, which has hundreds of thousands of distinct CDR3 sequences, approximately 30% seen once.

The chain recombines TRBV4-2 with TRBJ2-5; 7 nucleotides line up with TRBD2. The sequenced sample consisted of blood. This receptor was taken from a woman of 80 years or more in good health. The CDR3 DNA sequence: TGTGCCAGCAGCCAAGAGGCGCAAGCGGGGAATAAAGGGGAGACCCAGTACTTC. Amino acid sequence: CASSQEAQAGNKGETQYF.